This TCR beta chain appears in the sequencing data of a study of T-cell memory formation after mild COVID-19. Points from the study as a whole: Later expanders leaned CD4+, whereas clones that contracted between day 15 and 85 were balanced CD4/CD8. There were some responding clones in pre-infection memory, which suggested that cross-reactive memory had joined.

This CDR3 is 16 amino acids long. With 2 bases clipped from V and 0 bases from J, the junction kept 2 bases outside the gene matches. CDR1 is SGHNT and CDR2 is YENEEA in the germline V gene. It was 5'RACE with constant-segment primers that produced the TCR alpha and TCR beta cDNA libraries, which carried sample barcodes and UMIs. TCRdb called the 5' RACE reads again in MiXCR, with one record for every CDR3 protein. The data show some 600,000 distinct CDR3 sequences, roughly 17% seen once. Concerning this clonotype: The antigen remains undetermined.

Sequencing input: PBMCs or a T cell subset sorted from them (not recorded which). The chain combines TRBV11-3 with TRBJ2-3; TRBD2 aligns across 10 bases. This clonotype originated in an adult woman who had mild COVID-19 (a few samples of this study predate the infection). Cell type and time point are not known. The CDR3 DNA follows: TGTGCCAGCAGCTTAAATAGCGGGGGGAGCACAGATACGCAGTATTTT. This gives the protein CASSLNSGGSTDTQYF.